A single sample gave rise to the 25 T cell receptor beta chains below, sequenced in a study of OX40 agonist ivuxolimab in advanced cancers. The data were produced by immunoSEQ multiplex PCR, yet TCRdb's version contains in-frame clones alone and is incomplete. The sample shows 90,000 or so clones, about 90% of them seen only once. This sample comprised CD4+ or CD8+ T cells sorted from blood, obtained in a trial of the OX40 agonist ivuxolimab. Source of these receptors: an adult with an advanced solid tumor such as melanoma, head and neck, liver or kidney cancer.

J is TRBJ1-3 and V is TRBV6-4, with D possibly being TRBD1 (6 bases). V was trimmed by 3 bases and J by 0 bases, leaving 12 bases between them. The CDR3 spans 16 residues. Germline CDR1 MRHNA, CDR2 SNTAGT. DNA for the CDR3: TGTGCCAGCAGTGAGAGGCAGGGGAGCTCTGGAAACACCATATATTTT. It translates to CASSERQGSSGNTIYF.

This clone was observed once. V and J are TRBV5-1 and TRBJ2-7; D is possibly TRBD1 or TRBD2 (5 bases each). Germline CDR1 is SGHRS and CDR2 is YFSETQ. CDR3 length equals 13 residues. With 4 bases removed from V and 3 bases from J, the gap between germline ends came to 11 bases. For the CDR3, the DNA is TGCGCCAGCAGCCCGGGACCGCTCTACGAGCAGTACTTC. It is translated as CASSPGPLYEQYF.

The chain has TRBV6-1 and TRBJ1-2; D not resolved. This CDR3 is built from 12 residues. Germline lookup yields CDR1 MNHNS and CDR2 SASEGT. V lost 2 bases, J lost 8 bases, and 9 bases lay in between. CDR3 protein: CASSERWAGYTF. In nucleotides, the CDR3 is TGTGCCAGCAGTGAAAGGTGGGCCGGCTACACCTTC.

V is TRBV4-3 and J is TRBJ1-2; 8 positions agree with TRBD1. Per the germline V gene, CDR1 is LGHNA and CDR2 is YSLEER. The J segment lost 3 bases and the V segment lost 0 bases, leaving 6 bases of the junction unmatched. CDR3 length: 16 amino acids. In DNA, the CDR3 is TGCGCCAGCAGCCAAGATCCCGGACAGGGCCACTATGGCTACACCTTC. Translation gives CASSQDPGQGHYGYTF.

V and J are TRBV30 and TRBJ1-2, with 10 bases matching TRBD1. The CDR3 has 15 amino acids. J lost 3 bases, V lost 0 bases, and 4 bases had no gene match. Germline CDR1 reads GTSNPN; CDR2 reads SVGIG (reference sequence). The CDR3 bases are TGTGCCTGGAGTGTCCGACAGGGGGCACACTATGGCTACACCTTC. Translating it yields CAWSVRQGAHYGYTF. Full variable domain (missing parts from reference TRBV30 and TRBJ1-2): SQTIHQWPATLVQPVGSPLSLECTVEGTSNPNLYWYRQAAGRGLQLLFYSVGIGQISSEVPQNLSASRPQDRQFILSSKKLLLSDSGFYLCAWSVRQGAHYGYTFGSGTRLTVV.

The chain uses TRBV4-3 and TRBJ1-2; possible D gene TRBD1, 6 bases. V dropped 3 bases and J dropped 3 bases, with 14 bases sitting between them. The CDR3 covers 15 residues. Per the germline V gene, CDR1 is LGHNA and CDR2 is YSLEER. Written as DNA, the CDR3 is TGCGCCAGCAGCCAGGCCCGGACAGACCACTATGGCTACACCTTC. Encoded protein: CASSQARTDHYGYTF.

V usage is TRBV5-5 and J usage is TRBJ2-7; 7 nucleotides align to TRBD1. V lost 0 bases to trimming and J lost 3 bases; unmatched junction nucleotides: 9. This CDR3 region has 16 residues. Germline CDR1 SGHKS, CDR2 YYEKEE (reference sequence). The DNA of the CDR3 is TGTGCCAGCAGCTTGGGAGTGGGGACAGTGAACTACGAGCAGTACTTC. Translation gives CASSLGVGTVNYEQYF. Full variable domain (missing parts from reference TRBV5-5 and TRBJ2-7): DAGVTQSPTHLIKTRGQQVTLRCSPISGHKSVSWYQQVLGQGPQFIFQYYEKEERGRGNFPDRFSARQFPNYSSELNVNALLLGDSALYLCASSLGVGTVNYEQYFGPGTRLTVT.

The V and J genes are TRBV6-1 and TRBJ2-5; D gene unclear. Trimming stripped 7 bases from V and 2 bases from J, with 11 bases between. CDR1 MNHNS and CDR2 SASEGT come from the germline V gene. This CDR3 spans 13 amino acids. Written as DNA, the CDR3 is TGTGCCAGCACAGTGGACGGACAAGAGACCCAGTACTTC. As protein: CASTVDGQETQYF.

About this clone itself: One end of the junction is discordant with germline, which a read error may explain. This sequence joins TRBV6-6 and TRBJ1-5; D gene uncertain. The germline gives CDR1 MNHNY, CDR2 SVGAGI (reference sequence). This CDR3 contains 12 residues. The CDR3 sequence is CASSYQNLPQHF. The CDR3 DNA sequence: TGTGCCAGCAGTTACCAAAATCTGCCCCAGCATTTT.

The chain joins TRBV15 to TRBJ1-1; 8 bases align to TRBD1. V was pared by 4 bases and J by 11 bases, with 15 bases of the junction left unmatched. Germline assignment: CDR1 LNHNV and CDR2 YYDKDF (reference sequence). CDR3 length: 15 residues. The CDR3, as DNA: TGTGCCACCAGCAAACGACGGGACAGGCCAGCATCTGCTTTCTTT. Residues: CATSKRRDRPASAFF.

This clone was seen only a few times. The J gene is TRBJ1-5, the V gene TRBV6-1; possibly TRBD1 for D (6 bases). CDR3 length: 12 residues. CDR1 MNHNS and CDR2 SASEGT come from the germline V gene. Trimming pared 8 bases from V and 7 bases from J, leaving 12 bases between. CDR3 sequence: CASGRGSQPQHF. As DNA, the CDR3 is TGTGCCAGCGGCAGGGGTTCCCAGCCCCAGCATTTT.

In regard to this clone: The sample carries other DNA sequences with the same CDR3. The chain uses TRBV2 and TRBJ1-2; a possible D gene is TRBD1 (5 bases). Trimming shortened V by 1 base and J by 3 bases, and 9 bases separated the two germline ends. Germline V gene data show CDR1 as SNHLY and CDR2 as FYNNEI. This CDR3 is built from 14 residues. The CDR3 nucleotides read TGTGCCAGCAGTGAAGGTCAGGGCTACTATGGCTACACCTTC. Its translation: CASSEGQGYYGYTF.

V and J are TRBV5-4 and TRBJ1-1; TRBD1 aligns across 8 bases. CDR1 is SGHNT and CDR2 is YYREEE in the germline V gene (reference sequence). Losses at the gene ends were 3 bases for V and 2 bases for J; bases not matched to a gene: 12. The length of the CDR3 is 17 residues. The CDR3 spells CASSSGQGDQKNTEAFF. DNA of the CDR3: TGTGCCAGCAGCTCAGGACAGGGCGATCAGAAAAACACTGAAGCTTTCTTT.

The V gene is TRBV15, the J gene TRBJ2-3, with TRBD2 matching 11 bases. The germline V gene encodes CDR1 LNHNV and CDR2 YYDKDF (reference sequence). The CDR3 has 16 amino acids. J gave up 2 bases and V 3 bases, and 4 bases lay outside the gene matches. CDR3 loop: CATSRGTSGFTDTQYF. For the CDR3, the DNA is TGTGCCACCAGCAGGGGGACTAGCGGTTTCACAGATACGCAGTATTTT. Using reference TRBV15 and TRBJ2-3 for the parts outside the CDR3, the full variable domain is DAMVIQNPRYQVTQFGKPVTLSCSQTLNHNVMYWYQQKSSQAPKLLFHYYDKDFNNEADTPDNFQSRRPNTSFCFLDIRSPGLGDTAMYLCATSRGTSGFTDTQYFGPGTRLTVL.

J is TRBJ1-1 and V is TRBV6-5; no firm D call. CDR1 and CDR2 (germline): MNHEY, SVGAGI. Trimming removed 6 bases at V and 2 bases at J, with 13 bases between. This CDR3 has 14 amino acids. The CDR3 spells CASRPPTDNTEAFF. CDR3 nucleotide sequence: TGTGCCAGCAGGCCCCCCACAGATAACACTGAAGCTTTCTTT.

The count of this clone is one. The chain has TRBV2 and TRBJ2-7, with D possibly called TRBD1 or TRBD2 (5 bases each). This CDR3 contains 15 residues. The V gene lost 4 bases and the J gene lost 2 bases, with 15 bases spanning the gap. CDR1 is SNHLY and CDR2 is FYNNEI in the germline V gene. Here the CDR3 reads CASSAPGPGPYEQYV. CDR3 nucleotide sequence: TGTGCCAGCAGTGCTCCGGGACCCGGCCCCTACGAGCAGTACGTC.

This chain connects TRBV28 to TRBJ1-5; perhaps TRBD1 as D (5 bases). The CDR3 totals 14 residues. V gave up 8 bases and J gave up 4 bases, with 15 bases separating them. Germline V gene lookup returns CDR1 MDHEN and CDR2 SYDVKM. CDR3 DNA sequence: TGTGCCAGCTCCGGAAGGGGTGGGAATCAGCCCCAGCATTTT. This codes for CASSGRGGNQPQHF.

By sample share, this clone is medium-sized (0.01 to 0.1%). The J gene is TRBJ1-5, the V gene TRBV28, with D perhaps matching TRBD1 (5 bases). The CDR3 is 16 amino acids. Deletions cut 7 bases from V and 4 bases from J, with 20 bases between. Germline lookup yields CDR1 MDHEN and CDR2 SYDVKM. The CDR3 protein is CASTGGSSGKNQPQHF. CDR3 sequence (DNA): TGTGCCAGCACAGGAGGAAGTTCAGGGAAAAATCAGCCCCAGCATTTT.

CDR3 region: CASYSGDSSGANVLTF. CDR3 coding DNA: TGTGCCAGCTATTCGGGAGACAGCTCTGGGGCCAACGTCCTGACTTTC. The genes are TRBV25-1 and TRBJ2-6, with D possibly TRBD2 on 6 matching bases. The CDR3 is 16 residues long. The ends were cut back, 8 bases at V and 0 bases at J, with 14 bases in the middle. Germline V gene data show CDR1 as MGHDK and CDR2 as SYGVNS.

The CDR3 coding sequence is TGCGCCAGCAGCTTGGTTGGGACTGCTCAAAATGAGCAGTTCTTC. Protein product: CASSLVGTAQNEQFF. The rearrangement links TRBV5-1 to TRBJ2-1, with D possibly matching TRBD2 (6 bases). Trimming removed 0 bases at V and 7 bases at J, with 14 bases between. This CDR3 spans 15 amino acids. Germline CDR1 is SGHRS and CDR2 is YFSETQ.

The gene calls are TRBV29-1 and TRBJ2-3; D not certain. The V end was cut by 5 bases, the J end by 0 bases, with 3 bases between. This CDR3 is built from 11 residues. Germline V gene data show CDR1 as SQVTM and CDR2 as ANQGSEA. The CDR3 nucleotides are TGCAGCGTTAGGAGCACAGATACGCAGTATTTT. It yields the protein CSVRSTDTQYF.

The rearrangement joins TRBV7-2 to TRBJ2-5; D not resolved. Germline V gene sequence: CDR1 SGHTA, CDR2 FQGNSA. The V end lost 1 base, the J end lost 2 bases, and 5 bases lay between the germline ends. This CDR3 is built from 13 residues. The CDR3 is CASSLVDQETQYF. The CDR3 DNA reads as TGTGCCAGCAGCTTAGTGGATCAAGAGACCCAGTACTTC.

Note on this clone: The identical CDR3 is also encoded by other nucleotide sequences in the sample. The chain combines TRBV11-2 with TRBJ2-7; tentative D call: TRBD2 (7 bases). Germline V lookup: CDR1 SGHAT, CDR2 FQNNGV. The CDR3 is 15 residues long. Trimming shortened V by 5 bases and J by 7 bases, and 21 bases separated the two germline ends. The CDR3 sequence is CASSPKIEQGGEQYF. As DNA, the CDR3 is TGTGCCAGCAGCCCCAAAATAGAACAGGGAGGGGAGCAGTACTTC.

This clone is medium-sized within its sample. This chain links TRBV28 with TRBJ1-5; D is possibly TRBD1 (5 bases). From germline, CDR1 is MDHEN and CDR2 SYDVKM. The CDR3 consists of 15 residues. Trimming removed 7 bases at V and 3 bases at J, with 16 bases between. The chain's CDR3 is CASTQTRGVNQPQHF. CDR3 coding DNA: TGTGCCAGCACCCAAACCCGAGGGGTCAATCAGCCCCAGCATTTT.

This clone was recorded once. The CDR3 is CSLKLAGETQYF. DNA of the CDR3: TGCAGCTTAAAGCTAGCGGGAGAGACCCAGTACTTC. The chain uses TRBV29-1 and TRBJ2-5, with TRBD2 matching over 8 bases. V lost 8 bases to trimming and J lost 4 bases; unmatched junction nucleotides: 6. The CDR3 runs 12 residues. The V gene's germline CDR1 is SQVTM and CDR2 ANQGSEA.